This TCR beta chain was profiled in a study of blood T cell repertoires in COVID-19. The V end lost 4 bases, the J end lost 3 bases, and 14 bases lay between the germline ends. The CDR3 has 15 residues. Germline CDR1 reads SGHDT; CDR2 reads YYEEEE. Generated by immunoSEQ multiplex PCR, the TCRdb table keeps only in-frame clones and is missing some. This sample yields 150,000 to 200,000 clones, of which 70% to 90% are seen a single time; 6% belongs to the top ten. The receptor was derived from a man between 35 and 55 years old who had recovered from COVID-19. The sequencing input was PBMCs or T cells enriched from blood (not recorded which). J is TRBJ1-5 and V is TRBV5-6; the D gene is possibly TRBD1 (6 bases). CDR3 nucleotides: TGTGCCAGCAGCGGCGGGGGGGCCAACAATCAGCCCCAGCATTTT. This translates into CASSGGGANNQPQHF.